The sequence of this TCR beta chain was determined in a study of shared clonotypes between healthy human individuals. Overall study findings and caveats: The diversity represented, both genetic and in exposure history, was limited by few donors. Clonotype sharing across a few donors was observed for about 5.2% of naive CD4 clonotypes.

Germline V CDR1 and CDR2: SGHTA, FQGNSA. The CDR3 length is 16 residues. Trimming removed 4 bases at V and 0 bases at J, with 16 bases between. As defined, naive CD8 cells were CD45RO-negative and positively selected for CCR7, with terminally differentiated effector memory CD45RA+ cells excluded. All of the donors resided in Nashville, Tennessee, and each was a Caucasian adult. Details on this clone: The target antigen is unknown.

The test was conducted at deep level. This table comes from immunoSEQ multiplex PCR, and its TCRdb copy is limited to in-frame clones, with some not included. The data hold nearly 2 million clones, with 85% to 95% observed a single time. The sample taken for sequencing was naive CD8+ T cells sorted from blood. The chain links TRBV7-2 to TRBJ2-7; no clear D gene. The source of this sequence is a man between 18 and 35 years old in good health. The CDR3 spells CASSSFGSALSYEQYF. CDR3 coding DNA: TGTGCCAGCAGCTCTTTTGGGTCGGCCCTCTCCTACGAGCAGTACTTC.